A single sample is the source of the 22 T cell receptor beta chains below, sequenced in a study of cytomegalovirus exposure and HLA in healthy donors. The PCR was carried out with 60 Vbeta primers and 13 Jbeta primers. Data came from immunoSEQ multiplex PCR; TCRdb stores just in-frame clones and leaves some out. The profile shows 100,000 to 150,000 clones, roughly four fifths of them singletons. Sample: PBMCs. These receptors were obtained from a woman aged 60-75 years in good health and CMV-seropositive.

V is TRBV6-5 and J is TRBJ1-5; 7 nucleotides match TRBD1. V lost 5 bases and J lost 4; bases outside the gene matches: 5. The CDR3 length is 14 residues. Germline-derived CDR1 and CDR2 are MNHEY and SVGAGI. CDR3 coding DNA: TGTGCCAGCAGTCCGGGACAGTTTAATCAGCCCCAGCATTTT. This encodes CASSPGQFNQPQHF.

This clone has only a few counts. The chain employs TRBV6-5 and TRBJ2-7; 8 positions agree with TRBD1. From germline, CDR1 is MNHEY and CDR2 SVGAGI. This CDR3 contains 15 residues. V lost 1 base and J lost 2; bases outside the gene matches: 4. For the CDR3, the DNA is TGTGCCAGCAGTTACTATGGCAGGGGGCCCTACGAGCAGTACTTC. Translation gives CASSYYGRGPYEQYF.

On this clone itself: The junction departs from the called germline gene at one end, perhaps through a read error. This same CDR3 is encoded by further DNA sequences in the sample. The rearrangement uses TRBV20-1 and TRBJ1-3; D perhaps matches TRBD1 (5 bases). The CDR3 has 11 amino acids. Germline-derived CDR1 and CDR2 are DFQATT and SNEGSKA (reference sequence). This chain's CDR3 is CSARQGNTIYF. In DNA form, the CDR3 reads TGCAGTGCTAGACAGGGAAACACCATATACTTT.

The chain links TRBV6-5 to TRBJ2-7; TRBD1 matches at 8 bases. The germline V gene has CDR1 MNHEY and CDR2 SVGAGI. V lost 5 bases, J lost 6 bases, and 9 bases stayed unmatched. This CDR3 is 14 amino acids long. The chain's CDR3 is CASSTGTGRSEQYF. The CDR3 nucleotides read TGTGCCAGCAGTACCGGGACAGGACGGAGCGAGCAGTACTTC.

The rearrangement links TRBV5-8 to TRBJ1-5; D uncertain. This CDR3 is built from 15 residues. Germline loops: CDR1 SGHTS, CDR2 YDEGEE. The V and J ends lost 2 bases and 0 bases respectively, with 9 bases between them. This chain's CDR3 is CASSFGESSNQPQHF. CDR3 in DNA: TGTGCCAGCAGCTTCGGGGAGAGTAGCAATCAGCCCCAGCATTTT.

The CDR3 sequence is CASTRTGGYYGTNEKLFF. CDR3 DNA sequence: TGTGCCAGCACCCGGACAGGGGGGTATTATGGAACTAATGAAAAACTGTTTTTT. This sequence joins TRBV5-5 and TRBJ1-4; 10 positions agree with TRBD1. The CDR3 extends over 18 amino acids. Germline loops: CDR1 SGHKS, CDR2 YYEKEE (reference sequence). The V segment lost 6 bases and the J segment 1 base; nucleotides outside the gene matches: 12.

J is TRBJ1-4 and V is TRBV19, with 9 bases matching TRBD1. This CDR3 is 14 amino acids long. CDR1 and CDR2 from the germline V gene are LNHDA and SQIVND (reference sequence). J lost 3 bases, V lost 7 bases, and 3 bases had no gene match. DNA for the CDR3: TGTGCCAGTAAACAGGGGGCGGCTAATGAAAAACTGTTTTTT. It yields the protein CASKQGAANEKLFF.

This clone was recorded a few times. The chain's CDR3 is CASSRTGGETQYF. CDR3 DNA sequence: TGTGCCAGTAGTCGGACAGGGGGAGAGACCCAGTACTTC. The chain has TRBV19 and TRBJ2-5; 10 positions match TRBD1. The germline CDR1 and CDR2 sequences are LNHDA and SQIVND (reference sequence). V gave up 5 bases and J gave up 4 bases; unmatched junction bases: 1. There are 13 residues in the CDR3.

This chain uses TRBV10-2 with TRBJ2-3, with 10 bases matching TRBD2. The CDR3 sequence is 17 residues long. Germline CDR1 WSHSY, CDR2 SAAADI. V shed 4 bases, J shed 0 bases, and the junction held 7 bases outside the gene matches. This CDR3 is CASSGSGGPPSTDTQYF. The CDR3 coding sequence is TGCGCCAGCAGTGGTAGCGGGGGGCCCCCTAGCACAGATACGCAGTATTTT.

In regard to this clone: Other DNA sequences within the sample encode an identical CDR3. The chain has TRBV30 and TRBJ1-6; TRBD1 matches at 10 bases. This CDR3 region has 15 residues. The V and J ends lost 3 bases and 6 bases, in that order; junction bases with no gene match: 5. Germline CDR1 and CDR2: GTSNPN and SVGIG (reference sequence). CDR3 residues: CAWRLTGGLNSPLHF. CDR3 in DNA: TGTGCCTGGAGATTGACAGGGGGCCTTAATTCACCCCTCCACTTT.

The V and J genes are TRBV2 and TRBJ2-7, with D maybe TRBD2 (6 bases). The CDR3 spans 13 residues. Germline CDR1 and CDR2: SNHLY and FYNNEI. V lost 6 bases to trimming and J lost 3 bases, with 12 bases between them. CDR3 residues: CASRRLESYEQYF. Written as DNA, the CDR3 is TGTGCCAGCAGGAGACTAGAAAGCTACGAGCAGTACTTC.

The chain has TRBV6-5 and TRBJ2-3; no firm D call. This CDR3 has 14 amino acids. Germline V gene sequence: CDR1 MNHEY, CDR2 SVGAGI. The germline V and J ends were trimmed by 0 bases and 7 bases, with 11 bases remaining between them. DNA for the CDR3: TGTGCCAGCAGTTACTCGATCCTAGTTAATACGCAGTATTTT. Translated: CASSYSILVNTQYF.

The genes are TRBV30 and TRBJ2-3, with D unclear. Trimming shortened V by 4 bases and J by 5 bases, and 13 bases separated the two germline ends. The CDR3 extends over 13 amino acids. Germline CDR1 GTSNPN, CDR2 SVGIG (reference sequence). The CDR3 DNA reads TGTGCCTGGACTTCGCAGGTCGGAGATACGCAGTATTTT. This gives the protein CAWTSQVGDTQYF.

The chain uses TRBV2 and TRBJ1-1; 8 bases are a match to TRBD1. The germline V gene has CDR1 SNHLY and CDR2 FYNNEI. This CDR3 region has 14 residues. With 10 bases clipped from V and 7 bases from J, the junction kept 14 bases outside the gene matches. The CDR3 reads CANPGQDKEYEAFF. CDR3 DNA: TGTGCCAACCCGGGACAGGACAAAGAATATGAAGCTTTCTTT.

This clone showed up just once. The V and J genes are TRBV4-2 and TRBJ2-7, with D unclear. CDR1 and CDR2 from the germline V gene are LGHNA and YNFKEQ. The length of the CDR3 is 14 residues. V lost 1 base and J lost 5, with 12 bases in between. This CDR3 is CASSQGLLANEQYF. CDR3 in DNA: TGTGCCAGCAGCCAAGGGTTACTCGCCAACGAGCAGTACTTC.

The chain links TRBV12-5 to TRBJ1-3; D call uncertain. CDR3 size: 13 residues. V gave up 7 bases and J gave up 7 bases, with 14 bases separating them. Germline CDR1 LGHNT, CDR2 FRNRAP. DNA of the CDR3: TGTGCTAGTGCCGGGATAGTATGGAACACCATATATTTT. Amino acid sequence: CASAGIVWNTIYF.

The chain combines TRBV7-9 with TRBJ2-5; D perhaps matches TRBD1 (6 bases). Germline V CDR1 and CDR2: SEHNR, FQNEAQ (reference sequence). The CDR3 loop spans 14 amino acids. V was cut by 0 bases and J by 7 bases, with 12 bases left in between. The CDR3 loop is CASSLATGWGTQYF. The CDR3 bases are TGTGCCAGCAGCTTAGCGACAGGATGGGGGACCCAGTACTTC.

The chain has TRBV7-2 and TRBJ2-1, with D perhaps TRBD1 (6 bases). The V gene's germline CDR1 is SGHTA and CDR2 FQGNSA. V was trimmed by 5 bases and J by 9 bases, leaving 20 bases between them. The CDR3 extends over 15 amino acids. The CDR3 bases are TGTGCCAGCAGCGGGGGCGGGCGCATAGGGGGTGAGCAGTTCTTC. Amino acid sequence: CASSGGGRIGGEQFF.

The genes are TRBV15 and TRBJ1-3; no clear D gene. Germline CDR1 is LNHNV and CDR2 is YYDKDF (reference sequence). Trimming took off 0 bases at V and 5 bases at J, with 11 bases between the two ends. This CDR3 spans 15 amino acids. DNA of the CDR3: TGTGCCACCAGCAGAGATGCGGGCCGTCGAAACACCATATATTTT. This sequence encodes CATSRDAGRRNTIYF.

The V call is TRBV5-6, the J call TRBJ1-3, with D unclear. Germline V gives CDR1 SGHDT, CDR2 YYEEEE. CDR3 length: 15 residues. Trimming removed 3 bases from V and 4 bases from J, with 14 bases in between. This CDR3 is CASSSTRVSGNTIYF. The DNA for the CDR3 is TGTGCCAGCAGCTCAACGAGGGTGTCCGGAAACACCATATATTTT. Together with reference TRBV5-6 and TRBJ1-3, the CDR3 gives the full variable domain: DAGVTQSPTHLIKTRGQQVTLRCSPKSGHDTVSWYQQALGQGPQFIFQYYEEEERQRGNFPDRFSGHQFPNYSSELNVNALLLGDSALYLCASSSTRVSGNTIYFGEGSWLTVV.

The gene calls are TRBV6-1 and TRBJ2-5, with 12 bases matching TRBD2. Germline loops: CDR1 MNHNS, CDR2 SASEGT. V lost 6 bases, J lost 9 bases, and 8 bases stayed unmatched. The CDR3 has 14 residues. The CDR3 DNA sequence: TGTGCCAGCAGGGCTAGCGGGGGGGTTGGGGCCCAGTACTTC. The encoded protein is CASRASGGVGAQYF.

CDR3 sequence (DNA): TGTGCCAGCAGGGCGGGAGACAGGATGGAATATGGCTACACCTTC. Translation: CASRAGDRMEYGYTF. This chain links TRBV11-1 with TRBJ1-2; the D gene is possibly TRBD1 (6 bases). The CDR3 runs to 15 residues. The ends were cut back, 6 bases at V and 5 bases at J, with 19 bases in the middle. Germline V CDR1 and CDR2: SGHAT, FQDESV (reference sequence). The variable domain in full, with the rest retrieved from reference TRBV11-1 and TRBJ1-2, is EAEVAQSPRYKITEKSQAVAFWCDPISGHATLYWYRQILGQGPELLVQFQDESVVDDSQLPKDRFSAERLKGVDSTLKIQPAELGDSAMYLCASRAGDRMEYGYTFGSGTRLTVV.